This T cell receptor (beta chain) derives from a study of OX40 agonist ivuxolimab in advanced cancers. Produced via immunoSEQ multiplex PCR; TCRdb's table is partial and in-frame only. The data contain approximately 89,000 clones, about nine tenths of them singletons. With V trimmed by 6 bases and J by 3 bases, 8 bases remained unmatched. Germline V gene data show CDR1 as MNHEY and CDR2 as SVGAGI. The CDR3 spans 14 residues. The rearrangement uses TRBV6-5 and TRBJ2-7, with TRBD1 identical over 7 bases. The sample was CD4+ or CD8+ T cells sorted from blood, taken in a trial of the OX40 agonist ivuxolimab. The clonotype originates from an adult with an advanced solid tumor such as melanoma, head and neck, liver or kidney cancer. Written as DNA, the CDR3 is TGTGCCAGCAGCAGAAACCGGGACAGCTACGAGCAGTACTTC. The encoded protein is CASSRNRDSYEQYF.